The entry below describes one T cell receptor (beta chain). The antigen it binds to is not known. The sample holds no much larger clone one base away, and base qualities are not on file. Reading the germline V gene gives CDR1 SGHAT and CDR2 FQNNGV. V ends up 2 bases short and J 7 bases short, with an unmatched junction base count of 0. The CDR3 goes from the cysteine to the phenylalanine over 13 residues. Solely the CDR3 DNA is kept, with 39 bases framed from the first base. The data derive from a study of blood T cell repertoires in COVID-19 (dated by TCRdb to between 2020 and 2021). Looking at the study overall: Collaborator samples came from the United States, Italy and Spain and covered acute and convalescent phases of COVID-19. Samples came from the ongoing ImmuneRACE study (first 160 participants) plus 1,254 subjects from 6 global collaborators. Where available, HLA class I and class II types were taken from metadata supplied by the sample provider and were not determined by assay-based typing. The material from the prospective study consisted of cDNA or gDNA derived from T cells, B-cell-depleted T cells, or PBMCs. The repertoires were released in a freely available public database intended as a resource for research on the immune response to SARS-CoV-2. The dataset comprised deeply sampled blood TCRbeta repertoires from subjects exposed to, actively infected with, or recovered from COVID-19. Nearly every sample came with metadata listing a de-identified subject ID, COVID-19 status, age in years and sex.

Whole blood was collected in K2EDTA tubes by collaborating institutions according to the institutions' own protocols. For TCRbeta analysis, collaborators shipped samples as frozen whole blood, isolated PBMCs, or DNA extracted from either of those sample types. Study-wide findings and limitations: The quantity of clinical and demographic metadata differed by source and by participant and was supplied without curation.

TCRbeta CDR3 regions were amplified from genomic DNA by means of the immunoSEQ Assay, a bias-controlled multiplex PCR. The paper's data handling went like this. The number of nucleated cells in each sample was estimated from the amplification of reference gene primers within the assay. To quantify the absolute abundance of each unique TCRbeta CDR3 rearrangement, sequence reads were collapsed and filtered. For each sample, productive Simpson clonality was calculated as the square root of Simpson's diversity index across productive rearrangements. As stored in TCRdb, this immuneACCESS dataset retains in-frame rearrangements with V and J assigned. A fraction of the clones does not appear; measured against another copy, unresolved V genes explain less than half of the discrepancy, and the remainder lacks a known reason. For V, J and clone size, that table is used; D and trimming come from the DNA. This sample has around 100,000 clones in its table, and roughly 80% of those were observed once. The ten largest clonotypes hold 10% to 15% of the sample.

The source of this sequence is a man between 50 and 59 years old with active or convalescent COVID-19. In this chain, TRBV11-2 is recombined with TRBJ1-3, with 9 bases in between that match TRBD1. Sequencing input: peripheral blood. Here is the DNA: TGTGCCAGCAGCTTAACAGGGGGCAACACCATATATTTT. Its protein product is CASSLTGGNTIYF.